The text below deals with one TCR beta chain. In the original workflow: Reference gene primer amplification gave estimated nucleated cell counts. Method: immunoSEQ multiplex PCR; TCRdb's copy keeps in-frame clones and lacks some. V and J calls plus clone size are reproduced from that table; the DNA served to infer D and trimming. The sample yields 280,000 or so clones, 85% seen once. This entry belongs to a study of blood T cell repertoires in COVID-19. Study-wide background: Whether acute or convalescent, the COVID-19 samples came from the United States, Italy and Spain. T cells, B-cell-depleted T cells, or PBMCs supplied cDNA or gDNA.

Trimming removed 3 bases from V and 6 bases from J; junction bases left unmatched: 3. Germline values: CDR1 LGHDT, CDR2 YNNKEL (reference sequence). This CDR3 has 14 amino acids. The source is a human donor in a cohort sampled during active COVID-19. Input material: peripheral blood. The chain recombines TRBV3-1 (or the pseudogene TRBV3-2) with TRBJ1-2, with TRBD1 matching 11 bases. CDR3 residues: CASSHGTGGHGYTF. CDR3 in DNA: TGTGCCAGCAGCCACGGGACAGGGGGGCATGGCTACACCTTC.